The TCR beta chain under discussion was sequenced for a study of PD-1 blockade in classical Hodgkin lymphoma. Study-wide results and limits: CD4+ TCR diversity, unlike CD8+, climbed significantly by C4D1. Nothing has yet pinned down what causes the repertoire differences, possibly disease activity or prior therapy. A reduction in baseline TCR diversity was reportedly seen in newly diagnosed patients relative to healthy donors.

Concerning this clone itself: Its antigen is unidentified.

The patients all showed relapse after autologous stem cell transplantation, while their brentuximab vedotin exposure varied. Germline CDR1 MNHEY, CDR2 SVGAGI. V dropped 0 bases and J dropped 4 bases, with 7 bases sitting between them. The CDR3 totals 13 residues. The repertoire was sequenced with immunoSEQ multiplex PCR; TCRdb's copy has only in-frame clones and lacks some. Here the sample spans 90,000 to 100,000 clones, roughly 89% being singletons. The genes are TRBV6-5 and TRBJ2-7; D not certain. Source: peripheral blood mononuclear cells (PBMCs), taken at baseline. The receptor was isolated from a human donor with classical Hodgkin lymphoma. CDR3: CASSYSFGYEQYF. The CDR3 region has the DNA TGTGCCAGCAGTTACTCATTCGGGTACGAGCAGTACTTC.